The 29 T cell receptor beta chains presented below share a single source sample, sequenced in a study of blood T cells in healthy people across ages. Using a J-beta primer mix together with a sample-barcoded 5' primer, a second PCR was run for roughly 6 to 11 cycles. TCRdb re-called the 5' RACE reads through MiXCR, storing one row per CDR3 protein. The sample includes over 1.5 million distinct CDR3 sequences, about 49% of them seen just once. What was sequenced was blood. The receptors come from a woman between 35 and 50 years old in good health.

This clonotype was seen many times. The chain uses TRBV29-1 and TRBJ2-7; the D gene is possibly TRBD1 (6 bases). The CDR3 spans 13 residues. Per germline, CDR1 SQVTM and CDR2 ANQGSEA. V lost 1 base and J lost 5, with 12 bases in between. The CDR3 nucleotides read TGCAGCGTTGAAGGTACAGGGATCGACGAGCAGTACTTC. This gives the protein CSVEGTGIDEQYF.

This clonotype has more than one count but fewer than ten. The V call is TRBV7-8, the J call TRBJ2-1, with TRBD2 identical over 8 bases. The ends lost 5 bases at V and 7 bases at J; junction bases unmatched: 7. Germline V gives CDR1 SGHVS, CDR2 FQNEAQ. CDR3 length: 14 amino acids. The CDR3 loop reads CASSLPGLVNEQFF. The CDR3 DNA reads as TGTGCCAGCAGCCTACCGGGACTAGTAAATGAGCAGTTCTTC.

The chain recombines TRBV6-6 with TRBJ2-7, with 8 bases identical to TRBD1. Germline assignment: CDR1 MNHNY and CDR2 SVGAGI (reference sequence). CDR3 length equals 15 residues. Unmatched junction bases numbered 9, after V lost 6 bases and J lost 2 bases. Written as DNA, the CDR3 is TGTGCCAGCAGCTACGAGGACAGGGTTGCCTACGAGCAGTACTTC. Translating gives CASSYEDRVAYEQYF.

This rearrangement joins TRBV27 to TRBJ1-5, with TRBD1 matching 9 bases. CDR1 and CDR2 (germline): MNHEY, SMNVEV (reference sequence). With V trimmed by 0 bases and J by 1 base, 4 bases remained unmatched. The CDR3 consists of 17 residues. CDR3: CASSLSGDRVSNQPQHF. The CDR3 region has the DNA TGTGCCAGCAGTTTATCTGGGGACAGGGTGAGCAATCAGCCCCAGCATTTT.

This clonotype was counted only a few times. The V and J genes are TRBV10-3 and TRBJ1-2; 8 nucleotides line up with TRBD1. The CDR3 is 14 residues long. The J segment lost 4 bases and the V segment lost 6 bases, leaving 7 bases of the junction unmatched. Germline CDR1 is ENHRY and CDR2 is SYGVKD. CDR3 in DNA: TGTGCCATCAGGGGGACAGGCTGTTGCTATGGCTACACCTTC. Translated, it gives CAIRGTGCCYGYTF.

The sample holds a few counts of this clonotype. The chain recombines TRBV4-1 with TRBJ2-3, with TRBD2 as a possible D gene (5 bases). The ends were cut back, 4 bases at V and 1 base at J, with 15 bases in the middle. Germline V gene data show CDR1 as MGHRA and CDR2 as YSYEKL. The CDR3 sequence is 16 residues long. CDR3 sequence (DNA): TGCGCCAGCAGCCCAATAGCCATGGAGGGCACAGATACGCAGTATTTT. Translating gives CASSPIAMEGTDTQYF.

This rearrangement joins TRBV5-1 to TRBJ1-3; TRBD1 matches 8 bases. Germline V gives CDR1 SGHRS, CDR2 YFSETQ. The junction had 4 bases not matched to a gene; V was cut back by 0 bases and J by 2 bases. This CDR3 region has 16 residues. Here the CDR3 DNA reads TGCGCCAGCAGCTTGGATACAGGGGGTACTGGAAACACCATATATTTT. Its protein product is CASSLDTGGTGNTIYF. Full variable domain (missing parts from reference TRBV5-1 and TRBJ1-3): KAGVTQTPRYLIKTRGQQVTLSCSPISGHRSVSWYQQTPGQGLQFLFEYFSETQRNKGNFPGRFSGRQFSNSRSEMNVSTLELGDSALYLCASSLDTGGTGNTIYFGEGSWLTVV.

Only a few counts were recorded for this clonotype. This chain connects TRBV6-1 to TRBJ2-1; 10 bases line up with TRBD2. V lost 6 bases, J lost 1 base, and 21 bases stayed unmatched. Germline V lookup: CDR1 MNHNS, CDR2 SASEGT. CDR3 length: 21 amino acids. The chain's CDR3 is CASSLVGQGILAGASYNEQFF. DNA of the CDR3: TGTGCCAGCAGCCTTGTCGGACAGGGAATCCTAGCGGGGGCGTCCTACAATGAGCAGTTCTTC.

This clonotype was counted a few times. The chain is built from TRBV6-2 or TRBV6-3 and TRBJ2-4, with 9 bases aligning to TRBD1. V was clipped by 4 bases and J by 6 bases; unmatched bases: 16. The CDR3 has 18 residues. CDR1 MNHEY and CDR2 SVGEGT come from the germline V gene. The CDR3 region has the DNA TGTGCCAGCAGTTTCCTCGGAACCACAGGGGGCATTAGAAACATTCAGTACTTC. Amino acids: CASSFLGTTGGIRNIQYF.

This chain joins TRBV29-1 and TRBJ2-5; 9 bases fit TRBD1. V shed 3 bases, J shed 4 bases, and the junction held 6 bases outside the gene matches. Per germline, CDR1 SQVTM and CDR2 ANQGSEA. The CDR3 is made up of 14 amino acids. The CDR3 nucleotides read TGCAGCGTTGACAGGACAGGGGTCGCAGAGACCCAGTACTTC. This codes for CSVDRTGVAETQYF.

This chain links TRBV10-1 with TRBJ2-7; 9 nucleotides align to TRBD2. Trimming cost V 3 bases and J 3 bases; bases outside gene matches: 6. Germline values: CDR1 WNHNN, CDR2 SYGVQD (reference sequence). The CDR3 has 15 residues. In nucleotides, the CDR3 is TGCGCCAGCAGTGATAGCGGGGGACTTTGCTACGAGCAGTACTTC. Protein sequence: CASSDSGGLCYEQYF.

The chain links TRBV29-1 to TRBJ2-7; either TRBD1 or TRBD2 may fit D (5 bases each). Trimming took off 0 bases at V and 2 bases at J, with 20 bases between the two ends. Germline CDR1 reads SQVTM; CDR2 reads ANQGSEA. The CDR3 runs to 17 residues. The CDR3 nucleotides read TGCAGCGTTGAAGATCGGGGCACGGCCCCCTTTACCTACGAGCAGTACTTC. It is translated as CSVEDRGTAPFTYEQYF.

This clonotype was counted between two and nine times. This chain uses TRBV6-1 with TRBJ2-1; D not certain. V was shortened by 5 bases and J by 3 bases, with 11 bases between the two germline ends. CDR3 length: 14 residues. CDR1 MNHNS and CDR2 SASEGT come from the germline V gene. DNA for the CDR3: TGTGCCAGCAGTTCGGAATACAGCTACAATGAGCAGTTCTTC. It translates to CASSSEYSYNEQFF.

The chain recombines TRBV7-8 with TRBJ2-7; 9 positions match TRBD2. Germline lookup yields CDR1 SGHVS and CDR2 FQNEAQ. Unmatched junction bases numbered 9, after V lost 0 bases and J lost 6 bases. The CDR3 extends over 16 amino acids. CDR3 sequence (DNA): TGTGCCAGCAGCTTAGCGGGTAGCGGGGGCTCAGGCGAGCAGTACTTC. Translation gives CASSLAGSGGSGEQYF.

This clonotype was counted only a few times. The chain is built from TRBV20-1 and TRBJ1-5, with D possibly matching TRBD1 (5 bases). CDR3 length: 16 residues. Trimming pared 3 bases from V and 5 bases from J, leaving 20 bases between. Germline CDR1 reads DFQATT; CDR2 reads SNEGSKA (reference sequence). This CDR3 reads CSAREPGTGLDQPQHF. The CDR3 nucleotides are TGCAGTGCTAGGGAACCGGGGACGGGCCTCGATCAGCCCCAGCATTTT.

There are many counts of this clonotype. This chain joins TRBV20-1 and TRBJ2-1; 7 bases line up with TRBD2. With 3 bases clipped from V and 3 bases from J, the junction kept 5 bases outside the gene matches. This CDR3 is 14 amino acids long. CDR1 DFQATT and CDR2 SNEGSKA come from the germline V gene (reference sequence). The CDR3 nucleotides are TGCAGTGCTAGCCGTTCTAGCGGCTACAATGAGCAGTTCTTC. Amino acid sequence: CSASRSSGYNEQFF.

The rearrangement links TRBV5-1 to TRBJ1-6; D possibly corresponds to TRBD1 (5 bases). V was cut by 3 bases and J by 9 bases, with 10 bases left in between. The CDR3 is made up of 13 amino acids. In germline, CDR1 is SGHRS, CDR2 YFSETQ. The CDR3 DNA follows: TGCGCCAGCAGCTCGCCAGGGATTTCACCCCTCCACTTT. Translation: CASSSPGISPLHF.

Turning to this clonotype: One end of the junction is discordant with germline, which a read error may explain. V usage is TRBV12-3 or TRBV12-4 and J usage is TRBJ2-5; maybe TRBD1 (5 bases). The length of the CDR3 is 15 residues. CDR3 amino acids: CVSSPLKGDQETQYF. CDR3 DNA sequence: TGTGTCAGCAGTCCTCTGAAAGGGGACCAAGAGACCCAGTACTTC.

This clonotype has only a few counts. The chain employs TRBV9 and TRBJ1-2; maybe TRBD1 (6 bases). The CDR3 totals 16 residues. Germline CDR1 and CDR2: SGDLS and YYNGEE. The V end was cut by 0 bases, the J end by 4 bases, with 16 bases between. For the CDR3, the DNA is TGTGCCAGCAGCGTAGATGGCAGGGGATCAAGCTATGGCTACACCTTC. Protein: CASSVDGRGSSYGYTF.

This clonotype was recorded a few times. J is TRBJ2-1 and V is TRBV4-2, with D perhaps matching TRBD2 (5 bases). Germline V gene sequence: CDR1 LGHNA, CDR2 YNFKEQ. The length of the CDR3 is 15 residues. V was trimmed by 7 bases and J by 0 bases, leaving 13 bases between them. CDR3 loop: CASTPSTSSYNEQFF. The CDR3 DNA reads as TGTGCCAGCACTCCTTCTACTAGCTCCTACAATGAGCAGTTCTTC.

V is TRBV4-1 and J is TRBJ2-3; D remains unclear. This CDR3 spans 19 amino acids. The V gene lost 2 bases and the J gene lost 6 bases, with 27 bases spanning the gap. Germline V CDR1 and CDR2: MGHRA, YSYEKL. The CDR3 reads CASSQRTIFVRLPADTQYF. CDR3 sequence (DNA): TGCGCCAGCAGCCAAAGGACGATTTTCGTTCGGCTACCTGCCGATACGCAGTATTTT.

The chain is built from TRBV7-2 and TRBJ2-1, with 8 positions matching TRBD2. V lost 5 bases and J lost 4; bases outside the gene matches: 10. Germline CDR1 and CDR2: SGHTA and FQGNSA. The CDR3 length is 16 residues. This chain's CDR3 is CASSPEGRGVYNEQFF. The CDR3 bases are TGTGCCAGCAGCCCCGAGGGGCGGGGGGTGTACAATGAGCAGTTCTTC.

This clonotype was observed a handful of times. In DNA form, the CDR3 reads TGTGCCAGCAGTTACTCGGAAAGGAATACGCAGTATTTT. Translation gives CASSYSERNTQYF. The chain couples TRBV6-2 or TRBV6-3 to TRBJ2-3, with no clear D. Trimming cost V 0 bases and J 7 bases, with 8 bases left between them. CDR1 MNHEY and CDR2 SVGEGT come from the germline V gene. The CDR3 consists of 13 residues.

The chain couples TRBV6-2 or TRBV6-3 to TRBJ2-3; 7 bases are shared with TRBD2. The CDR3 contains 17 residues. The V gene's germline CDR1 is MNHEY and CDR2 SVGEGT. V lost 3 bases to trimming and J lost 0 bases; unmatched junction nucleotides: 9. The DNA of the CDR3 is TGTGCCAGCAGTTATCTCGCGGGGGAATCTAGCACAGATACGCAGTATTTT. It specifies CASSYLAGESSTDTQYF.

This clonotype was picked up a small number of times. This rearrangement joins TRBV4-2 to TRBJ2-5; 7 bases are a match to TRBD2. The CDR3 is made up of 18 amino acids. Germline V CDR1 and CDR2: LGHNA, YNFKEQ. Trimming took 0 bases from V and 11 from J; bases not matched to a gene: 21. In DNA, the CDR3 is TGTGCCAGCAGCCAAGATACGGGAGGCTACCGCCAACCCAATGAGCAGTACTTC. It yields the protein CASSQDTGGYRQPNEQYF.

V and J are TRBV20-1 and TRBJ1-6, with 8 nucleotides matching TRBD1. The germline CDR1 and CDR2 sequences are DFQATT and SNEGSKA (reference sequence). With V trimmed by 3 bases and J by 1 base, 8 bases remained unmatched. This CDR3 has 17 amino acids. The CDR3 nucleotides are TGCAGTGCTAGTGACTACGGACAGGGATCCTATAATTCACCCCTCCACTTT. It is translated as CSASDYGQGSYNSPLHF.

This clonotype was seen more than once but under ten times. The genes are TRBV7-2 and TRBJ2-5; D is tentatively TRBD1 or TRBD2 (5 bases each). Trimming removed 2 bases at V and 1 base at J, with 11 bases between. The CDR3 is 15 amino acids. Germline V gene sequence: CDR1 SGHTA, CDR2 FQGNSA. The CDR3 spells CASSLSGDRQETQYF. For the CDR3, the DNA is TGTGCCAGCAGCTTAAGTGGGGACCGCCAAGAGACCCAGTACTTC.

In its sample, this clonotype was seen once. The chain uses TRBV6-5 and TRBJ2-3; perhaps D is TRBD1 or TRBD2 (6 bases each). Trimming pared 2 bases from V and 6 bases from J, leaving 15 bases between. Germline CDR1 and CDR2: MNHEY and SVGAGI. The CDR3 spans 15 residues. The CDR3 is CASSYRGPLSDTQYF. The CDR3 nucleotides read TGTGCCAGCAGTTACCGGGGGCCTCTCTCGGATACGCAGTATTTT.

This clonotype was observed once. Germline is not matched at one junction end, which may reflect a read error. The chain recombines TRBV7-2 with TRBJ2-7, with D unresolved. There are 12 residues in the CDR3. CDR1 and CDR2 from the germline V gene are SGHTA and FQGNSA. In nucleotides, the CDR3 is TGTGCCATCAGCCCCAGCTCCTACGAGCAGTGCTTC. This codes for CAISPSSYEQCF.